Shown below are 3 T cell receptor beta chains from a single sample sequenced in a study of blood T cells in healthy people across ages (dated by TCRdb to the mid-2010s). Library preparation used 5' RACE. The sample was run on an Illumina HiSeq 2500. A second 7 to 11 cycle PCR used a sample-barcoded 5' primer and a J-beta primer mix. TCRdb reran the public reads through fastp at Q25 and MiXCR, keeping productive beta chains. When rows share a CDR3 protein, they turn into one entry using the most common DNA and genes. This sample gives 1.5 million to 1.8 million distinct CDR3 sequences in total; under 55% of them show up just once. In total, the top ten clones hold about 4% of the sample. The specimen sequenced was blood. The receptors stem from a young woman in good health.

CDR3 sequence (DNA): TGCAGTGCTAGAGACCCCCTACGAAGCACAGATACGCAGTATTTT. It is translated as CSARDPLRSTDTQYF. The chain couples TRBV20-1 to TRBJ2-3; the D is unclear. CDR1 DFQATT and CDR2 SNEGSKA come from the germline V gene (reference sequence). Trimming pared 0 bases from V and 0 bases from J, leaving 10 bases between. CDR3 length equals 15 residues.

The count of this clonotype is one. DNA for the CDR3: TGTGCCAGCAGTGAAAGGGCCCGGACCCCGTCACGCTCTGGAAACACCATATATTTT. It encodes CASSERARTPSRSGNTIYF. The rearrangement joins TRBV2 to TRBJ1-3; no definite D call. The CDR3 is 19 amino acids. Germline loops: CDR1 SNHLY, CDR2 FYNNEI. Trimming pared 2 bases from V and 0 bases from J, leaving 20 bases between.

This clonotype was recorded a few times. V usage is TRBV25-1 and J usage is TRBJ1-2; D is ambiguous. Germline lookup yields CDR1 MGHDK and CDR2 SYGVNS. This CDR3 region has 16 residues. V was pared by 7 bases and J by 1 base, with 19 bases between. The CDR3 DNA is TGTGCCAGCACCCCGGCAGGACTGTCTGTTAACTATGGCTACACCTTC. This translates into CASTPAGLSVNYGYTF.